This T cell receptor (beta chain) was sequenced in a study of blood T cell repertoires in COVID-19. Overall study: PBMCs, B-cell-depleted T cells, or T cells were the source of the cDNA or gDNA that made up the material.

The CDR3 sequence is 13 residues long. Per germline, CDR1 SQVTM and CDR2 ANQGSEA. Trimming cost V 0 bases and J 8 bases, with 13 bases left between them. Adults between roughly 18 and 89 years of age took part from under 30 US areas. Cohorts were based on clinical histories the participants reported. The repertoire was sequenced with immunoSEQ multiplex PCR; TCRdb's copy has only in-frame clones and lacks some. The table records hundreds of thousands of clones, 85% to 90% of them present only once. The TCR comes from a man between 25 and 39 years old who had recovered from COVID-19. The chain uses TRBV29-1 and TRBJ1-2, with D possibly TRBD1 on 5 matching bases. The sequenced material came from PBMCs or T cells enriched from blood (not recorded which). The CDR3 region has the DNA TGCAGCGTTGAAGATATAAAAGGGGTAGGCTACACCTTC. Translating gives CSVEDIKGVGYTF.